This T cell receptor (beta chain) was retrieved from a study of T-cell memory formation after mild COVID-19 (dated by TCRdb to the early 2020s). About the study as a whole: Most TCR sequence clusters were specific to one of the two donors. T-cell clones expanding and contracting after mild COVID-19 in two donors were tracked by longitudinal TCRalpha and TCRbeta repertoire sequencing. Two young, previously healthy adult volunteers, one female and one male, were included in the cohort. Study-level results and caveats: Clones that contracted from day 15 to 85 showed balanced CD4/CD8 phenotypes, whereas a second wave of clones that expanded from day 15 to 37 leaned towards CD4+. Some responding clones were detected in pre-infection memory, suggesting pre-existing cross-reactive memory T cells joined the SARS-CoV-2 response. SARS-CoV-2 specificity of the second-wave clones peaking on day 37 was not confirmed. Contracting CD4+ clones turned up mainly in the CM and EM memory subsets, whereas EMRA was where CD8+ clones were enriched. The study included only a couple of mild cases, and larger cohorts that include severe cases with pre-infection samples were judged to be necessary.

The sequencer listed for this sample is Illumina NovaSeq 6000. cDNA libraries for TCRalpha and TCRbeta were prepared by 5'RACE using constant-segment primers, with sample barcodes and unique molecular identifiers added. RNA was extracted from every sample with Trizol reagent. Library amplification was performed in two PCR steps, and a second sample barcode and Illumina TruSeq adapters were introduced in the second step. Sequencing of libraries was performed on an Illumina NovaSeq with 2 x 150 bp paired-end reads. Regarding the original processing steps: With migec v1.2.7, reads were demultiplexed and then collapsed into UMI-guided consensus sequences. Using mixcr v2.1.11, UMI consensuses were aligned to TRA and TRB V and J templates and then assembled into clonotypes. A clonotype was counted as expanded or contracted only if both edgeR and NoisET called the change significant, with noise models trained on biological replicates. For edgeR calls, the cutoffs were a false discovery rate-adjusted p below 0.01 and a log2 fold-change threshold of 1. PCA with hierarchical clustering of max-normalized trajectories of the 1000 most abundant clonotypes was used as exploratory dynamics analysis. Separately sequenced CD4+ and CD8+ repertoires were used to assign a CD4 or CD8 phenotype to each responding clone. TCRdb passed the public sequencing reads through fastp at Q25 and MiXCR, retaining productive beta sequences. Each record represents a unique CDR3 protein, reported with the most common genes and DNA among its rows. The V and J calls here are based on TCRdb, not the publication. Counted in this sample were about 350,000 distinct CDR3 sequences; roughly an eighth of them appeared once. The ten most abundant clones make up approximately 21% of the sample.

The germline V gene encodes CDR1 SGHRS and CDR2 YFSETQ. Cut back by 4 bases and 4 bases, the V and J ends lie 11 bases apart. The CDR3 numbers 14 residues from cysteine through phenylalanine. Only CDR3 DNA is held: 42 bases, read in frame from base 1. Ficoll-Paque density gradient centrifugation was the method used to isolate PBMCs. As for this clonotype: The antigen this receptor binds is unknown. No much larger clone is present one base from it, and per-base qualities are unavailable.

Input material: PBMCs or a T cell subset sorted from them (not recorded which). The sequence joins TRBV5-1 to TRBJ1-4; perhaps TRBD1 is the D gene, with 5 bases matching. The sequence was obtained from a man younger than 35 who had mild COVID-19 (a few samples of this study predate the infection). The sample titles of this study are shuffled in the database, so cell type and time point are left out; the donor was told from shared clones. The CDR3 has the sequence CASSPGGLNEKLFF. The DNA sequence is given as TGCGCCAGCAGCCCGGGGGGACTTAATGAAAAACTGTTTTTT. With the portions outside the CDR3 filled from the reference TRBV5-1 and TRBJ1-4 genes, the complete variable region becomes KAGVTQTPRYLIKTRGQQVTLSCSPISGHRSVSWYQQTPGQGLQFLFEYFSETQRNKGNFPGRFSGRQFSNSRSEMNVSTLELGDSALYLCASSPGGLNEKLFFGSGTQLSVL.